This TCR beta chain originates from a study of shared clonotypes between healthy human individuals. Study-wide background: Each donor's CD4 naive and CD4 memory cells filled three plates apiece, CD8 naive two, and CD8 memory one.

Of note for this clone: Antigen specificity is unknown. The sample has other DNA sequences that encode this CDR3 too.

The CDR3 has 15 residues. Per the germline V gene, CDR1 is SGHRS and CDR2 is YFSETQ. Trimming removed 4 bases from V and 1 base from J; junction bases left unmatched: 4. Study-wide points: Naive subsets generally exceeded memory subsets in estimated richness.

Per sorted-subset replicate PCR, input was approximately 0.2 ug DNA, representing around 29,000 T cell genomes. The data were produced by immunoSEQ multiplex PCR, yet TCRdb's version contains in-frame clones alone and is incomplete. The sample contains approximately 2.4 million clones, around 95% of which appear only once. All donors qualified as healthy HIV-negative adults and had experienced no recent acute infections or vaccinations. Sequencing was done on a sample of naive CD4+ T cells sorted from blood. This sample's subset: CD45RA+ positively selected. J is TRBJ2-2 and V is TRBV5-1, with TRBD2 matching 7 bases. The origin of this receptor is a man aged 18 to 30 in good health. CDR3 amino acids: CASSIGTKNTGELFF. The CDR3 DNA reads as TGCGCCAGCAGCATCGGGACTAAGAACACCGGGGAGCTGTTTTTT. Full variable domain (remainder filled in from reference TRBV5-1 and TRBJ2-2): KAGVTQTPRYLIKTRGQQVTLSCSPISGHRSVSWYQQTPGQGLQFLFEYFSETQRNKGNFPGRFSGRQFSNSRSEMNVSTLELGDSALYLCASSIGTKNTGELFFGEGSRLTVL.